These 27 T cell receptor beta chains were all obtained from the same sample, sequenced in a study of cytomegalovirus exposure and HLA in healthy donors. In the PCR, 60 Vbeta and 13 Jbeta primers were used. This table comes from immunoSEQ multiplex PCR, and its TCRdb copy is limited to in-frame clones, with some not included. The sample table includes 50,000 to 70,000 clones. The material sequenced was PBMCs. All receptors come from a man aged 45-60 years in good health and CMV-seropositive.

V is TRBV7-9 and J is TRBJ2-2; 12 bases line up with TRBD2. Germline lookup yields CDR1 SEHNR and CDR2 FQNEAQ (reference sequence). After removal of 5 bases from V and 8 bases from J, the junction contained 9 bases not matched to a gene. The CDR3 consists of 16 residues. Here the CDR3 reads CASSLRLAGEVGELFF. As DNA, the CDR3 is TGTGCCAGCAGCCTCCGACTAGCGGGAGAAGTGGGGGAGCTGTTTTTT.

CDR3 loop: CSVGEDRGGSEAFF. CDR3 in DNA: TGCAGCGTTGGGGAAGACAGGGGCGGATCTGAAGCTTTCTTT. The V and J genes are TRBV29-1 and TRBJ1-1, with 8 bases lining up with TRBD1. CDR3 size: 14 residues. Germline CDR1 reads SQVTM; CDR2 reads ANQGSEA. J was trimmed by 6 bases and V by 4 bases; bases with no gene match: 10.

CDR3 sequence (DNA): TGTGCCAGCTCACCCAGGGGACAGGGGAGAGAGACCCAGTACTTC. This sequence encodes CASSPRGQGRETQYF. The chain uses TRBV18 and TRBJ2-5; 10 bases map to TRBD1. Trimming cost V 3 bases and J 4 bases; bases outside gene matches: 5. Per germline, CDR1 KGHSH and CDR2 LQKENI. The CDR3 covers 15 residues. The whole variable domain, remainder taken from reference TRBV18 and TRBJ2-5, is NAGVMQNPRHLVRRRGQEARLRCSPMKGHSHVYWYRQLPEEGLKFMVYLQKENIIDESGMPKERFSAEFPKEGPSILRIQQVVRGDSAAYFCASSPRGQGRETQYFGPGTRLLVL.

This sequence joins TRBV4-2 and TRBJ1-2, with D maybe TRBD1 (6 bases). Trimming shortened V by 2 bases and J by 2 bases, and 9 bases separated the two germline ends. Germline loops: CDR1 LGHNA, CDR2 YNFKEQ. The CDR3 has 14 amino acids. The CDR3 here is CASSQLTGNYGYTF. In nucleotides, the CDR3 is TGTGCCAGCAGCCAACTTACAGGGAACTATGGCTACACCTTC.

V gene TRBV11-1 combines with J gene TRBJ1-2; no definite D call. The CDR3 has 13 amino acids. The germline CDR1 and CDR2 sequences are SGHAT and FQDESV (reference sequence). Trimming cost V 11 bases and J 2 bases, with 15 bases left between them. In DNA, the CDR3 is TGTGCCTCCAGCCGGGAAGCCAACTATGGCTACACCTTC. Amino acids: CASSREANYGYTF.

V gene TRBV4-3 combines with J gene TRBJ1-5, with D uncertain. Trimming removed 0 bases at V and 2 bases at J, with 11 bases between. This CDR3 comprises 16 residues. Germline-derived CDR1 and CDR2 are LGHNA and YSLEER. The CDR3 DNA reads TGCGCCAGCAGCCAAGAACGGGGTGCCGGCAATCAGCCCCAGCATTTT. Translation: CASSQERGAGNQPQHF.

The chain joins TRBV4-3 to TRBJ2-1; 9 bases line up with TRBD2. With 1 base clipped from V and 7 bases from J, the junction kept 5 bases outside the gene matches. The germline V gene has CDR1 LGHNA and CDR2 YSLEER. This CDR3 region has 15 residues. The CDR3 here is CASSQASGKGNEQFF. The CDR3 nucleotides read TGCGCCAGCAGCCAAGCTAGCGGGAAGGGGAATGAGCAGTTCTTC.

V gene TRBV5-8 combines with J gene TRBJ1-2; D is unresolved. This CDR3 spans 13 amino acids. Germline assignment: CDR1 SGHTS and CDR2 YDEGEE. The V gene lost 4 bases and the J gene lost 6 bases, with 13 bases spanning the gap. In DNA form, the CDR3 reads TGTGCCAGCAGCCGTACGGGGAGCGATGGCTACACCTTC. It specifies CASSRTGSDGYTF.

This rearrangement joins TRBV27 to TRBJ1-1; 8 positions agree with TRBD1. CDR3 length: 14 residues. Germline-derived CDR1 and CDR2 are MNHEY and SMNVEV (reference sequence). Trimming took 5 bases from V and 5 from J; bases not matched to a gene: 7. CDR3 loop: CASSLGQGGTEAFF. Here the CDR3 DNA reads TGTGCCAGCAGTCTAGGACAGGGCGGGACTGAAGCTTTCTTT.

The rearrangement links TRBV27 to TRBJ2-1; TRBD2 matches 9 bases. This CDR3 contains 14 residues. The V segment lost 6 bases and the J segment 5 bases; nucleotides outside the gene matches: 5. Per germline, CDR1 MNHEY and CDR2 SMNVEV (reference sequence). CDR3 loop: CASSKAGGNNEQFF. Written as DNA, the CDR3 is TGTGCCAGCAGCAAAGCGGGGGGAAACAATGAGCAGTTCTTC.

CDR3: CASSQDTGHPYEQYF. The CDR3 DNA sequence: TGCGCCAGCAGCCAAGATACGGGACACCCCTACGAGCAGTACTTC. The rearrangement links TRBV4-3 to TRBJ2-7; TRBD1 might be the D (6 bases). Germline-derived CDR1 and CDR2 are LGHNA and YSLEER. CDR3 length equals 15 residues. Trimming took 0 bases from V and 2 from J, leaving 11 bases between them.

The chain recombines TRBV11-3 with TRBJ2-7; D might be TRBD1 (6 bases). The V end lost 5 bases, the J end lost 4 bases, and 12 bases lay between the germline ends. This CDR3 is 13 amino acids long. Germline V gene lookup returns CDR1 SGHNT and CDR2 YENEEA. The CDR3 DNA reads TGTGCCAGCAGCCCCCGGGACACATACGAGCAGTACTTC. Translated: CASSPRDTYEQYF.

The chain couples TRBV6-1 to TRBJ1-1, with D hard to call. The CDR3 is made up of 13 amino acids. Trimming stripped 3 bases from V and 4 bases from J, with 9 bases between. The germline V gene has CDR1 MNHNS and CDR2 SASEGT. This CDR3 is CASSDHRGTEAFF. The CDR3 bases are TGTGCCAGCAGTGACCACCGAGGCACTGAAGCTTTCTTT.

This chain joins TRBV9 and TRBJ2-1, with 7 bases that match TRBD1. V lost 2 bases and J lost 7; bases outside the gene matches: 12. This CDR3 has 16 residues. CDR1 and CDR2 (germline): SGDLS, YYNGEE. The CDR3: CASSVSGTDPSNEQFF. CDR3 coding DNA: TGTGCCAGCAGCGTGTCCGGGACAGACCCATCGAATGAGCAGTTCTTC.

The chain joins TRBV4-2 to TRBJ1-1; tentatively, D is TRBD1 (6 bases). Germline lookup yields CDR1 LGHNA and CDR2 YNFKEQ. The V and J ends lost 1 base and 1 base respectively, with 13 bases between them. This CDR3 has 16 amino acids. The CDR3 loop is CASSQVWGQGNTEAFF. The CDR3 DNA reads TGTGCCAGCAGCCAAGTCTGGGGGCAGGGGAACACTGAAGCTTTCTTT.

This sequence joins TRBV5-6 and TRBJ2-3; the D gene is possibly TRBD2 (5 bases). The CDR3 consists of 17 residues. Germline-derived CDR1 and CDR2 are SGHDT and YYEEEE. The V end was cut by 3 bases, the J end by 0 bases, with 17 bases between. CDR3 bases: TGTGCCAGCAGCTCACCTCTTCTAGCAGCTAGCACAGATACGCAGTATTTT. Its translation: CASSSPLLAASTDTQYF. Full variable domain (remainder filled in from reference TRBV5-6 and TRBJ2-3): DAGVTQSPTHLIKTRGQQVTLRCSPKSGHDTVSWYQQALGQGPQFIFQYYEEEERQRGNFPDRFSGHQFPNYSSELNVNALLLGDSALYLCASSSPLLAASTDTQYFGPGTRLTVL.

CDR3 in amino acids: CASSFNRHTGELFF. The DNA of the CDR3 is TGTGCCAGCAGTTTCAACAGGCACACCGGGGAGCTGTTTTTT. The gene calls are TRBV5-5 and TRBJ2-2, with D possibly being TRBD1 (5 bases). The CDR3 is made up of 14 amino acids. Germline V gene sequence: CDR1 SGHKS, CDR2 YYEKEE (reference sequence). V lost 5 bases, J lost 3 bases, and 11 bases lay in between. Full variable domain (rest looked up from reference TRBV5-5 and TRBJ2-2): DAGVTQSPTHLIKTRGQQVTLRCSPISGHKSVSWYQQVLGQGPQFIFQYYEKEERGRGNFPDRFSARQFPNYSSELNVNALLLGDSALYLCASSFNRHTGELFFGEGSRLTVL.

The CDR3 DNA follows: TGTGCTAGTGGTTTGGTTTCAACAGGGCTCGGAAACACCATATATTTT. Residues: CASGLVSTGLGNTIYF. The J gene is TRBJ1-3, the V gene TRBV12-5; weak D call: TRBD1 (6 bases). Trimming took 0 bases from V and 4 from J, leaving 13 bases between them. The CDR3 loop spans 16 amino acids. The germline V gene has CDR1 LGHNT and CDR2 FRNRAP.

This chain connects TRBV6-5 to TRBJ2-1, with a tentative D call TRBD2 (5 bases). The germline CDR1 and CDR2 sequences are MNHEY and SVGAGI. The CDR3 contains 13 residues. V lost 1 base, J lost 9 bases, and 10 bases lay in between. In nucleotides, the CDR3 is TGTGCCAGCAGTTACTTTCGGGGAGTTGAGCAGTTCTTC. It specifies CASSYFRGVEQFF.

The gene calls are TRBV5-6 and TRBJ1-1; TRBD1 aligns across 8 bases. V lost 4 bases, J lost 5 bases, and 10 bases stayed unmatched. This CDR3 has 15 residues. Germline loops: CDR1 SGHDT, CDR2 YYEEEE. The CDR3 here is CASSKIQGGWTEAFF. The CDR3 DNA follows: TGTGCCAGCAGCAAAATACAGGGGGGATGGACTGAAGCTTTCTTT.

V gene TRBV7-6 combines with J gene TRBJ2-5; TRBD1 agrees at 8 bases. CDR1 is SGHVS, CDR2 FNYEAQ, per germline. The V and J ends lost 3 bases and 2 bases, in that order; junction bases with no gene match: 5. The CDR3 has 15 amino acids. CDR3 bases: TGTGCCAGCAGCTTGGGACAGGTGGGACAAGAGACCCAGTACTTC. It encodes CASSLGQVGQETQYF.

CDR3 amino acids: CASRYHSGTVSVGGEKLFF. The CDR3 coding sequence is TGTGCCAGTAGGTACCATTCCGGGACAGTTTCGGTAGGCGGTGAAAAACTGTTTTTT. The chain combines TRBV19 with TRBJ1-4; 7 bases match TRBD1. This CDR3 is built from 19 residues. Germline V CDR1 and CDR2: LNHDA, SQIVND (reference sequence). V was pared by 6 bases and J by 7 bases, with 23 bases of the junction left unmatched.

J is TRBJ2-7 and V is TRBV9, with D possibly being TRBD1 (5 bases). Germline V lookup: CDR1 SGDLS, CDR2 YYNGEE. Trimming cost V 3 bases and J 0 bases, with 7 bases left between them. The CDR3 extends over 13 amino acids. CDR3 region: CASSAGISYEQYF. The CDR3, as DNA: TGTGCCAGCAGCGCAGGGATCTCCTACGAGCAGTACTTC.

V gene TRBV18 combines with J gene TRBJ1-6; no definite D call. CDR3 length: 14 residues. Germline assignment: CDR1 KGHSH and CDR2 LQKENI. Between the trimmed V and J ends, which lost 0 bases and 9 bases, there was a span of 9 bases. This chain's CDR3 is CASSPPAPGSPLHF. The CDR3 DNA reads as TGTGCCAGCTCACCACCGGCCCCTGGTTCACCCCTCCACTTT.

The chain uses TRBV2 and TRBJ2-6, with 7 bases aligning to TRBD2. CDR1 is SNHLY and CDR2 is FYNNEI in the germline V gene. The V and J ends lost 0 bases and 4 bases, in that order; junction bases with no gene match: 6. CDR3 length: 17 residues. In nucleotides, the CDR3 is TGTGCCAGCAGTGAAGCGCAGGGAGGGCTCGGGGCCAACGTCCTGACTTTC. The encoded protein is CASSEAQGGLGANVLTF.

The chain joins TRBV7-7 to TRBJ2-5; possible D gene TRBD1, 6 bases. The CDR3 sequence is 13 residues long. CDR1 SSHAT and CDR2 FNYEAQ come from the germline V gene (reference sequence). The CDR3: CASAGQRQETQYF. The CDR3 DNA is TGTGCTAGTGCCGGACAGCGCCAAGAGACCCAGTACTTC.

V usage is TRBV2 and J usage is TRBJ1-5, with D possibly TRBD1 on 5 matching bases. Germline lookup yields CDR1 SNHLY and CDR2 FYNNEI. V gave up 4 bases and J gave up 7 bases, with 17 bases separating them. The CDR3 totals 15 residues. The CDR3 coding sequence is TGTGCCAGCAGTGGCCAGCCTACGGGGGGACAGCCCCAGCATTTT. Its protein product is CASSGQPTGGQPQHF. The full variable domain, completed using reference TRBV2 and TRBJ1-5, is EPEVTQTPSHQVTQMGQEVILRCVPISNHLYFYWYRQILGQKVEFLVSFYNNEISEKSEIFDDQFSVERPDGSNFTLKIRSTKLEDSAMYFCASSGQPTGGQPQHFGDGTRLSIL.